A selection of T cell receptor beta chains follows, all from one sample in a study of blood T cells in healthy people across ages. TCRdb itself ran the 5' RACE reads through MiXCR, one entry per CDR3 protein. The table includes hundreds of thousands of distinct CDR3 sequences, roughly 50% detected once. The sequencing input was blood. Source of these receptors: a man in his fifties or sixties in good health. The CDR3 runs from the conserved cysteine through the conserved F or W. The D gene is left open where the match is weak.

V gene | D gene | CDR3 protein
TRBV5-1 | - | CASSPEHFLDGTNVLTF
TRBV20-1 | - | CSAQKGTSVKNIQYF
TRBV3-1 | TRBD1 | CASRKGTEETQYF
TRBV6-6 | - | CASSYSKQGGYTF
TRBV29-1 | - | CSVEWSSGELFF
TRBV5-1 | - | CASSLEGQISYNEQYF
TRBV7-6 | - | CASSRGTVQETQYF
TRBV15 | - | CATSRENSYNEQFF
TRBV11-2 | - | CASSLVTPGDTQYF
TRBV5-1 | - | CGSSPDSYTGELFF
TRBV6-1 | - | CASAIGQVSTEAFF
TRBV7-2 | TRBD1 | CASSLGTGQQRTNTEAFF
TRBV14 | - | CASMSFGQGIMYF
TRBV12-3/TRBV12-4 | - | CASSKVGGKETQYF
TRBV6-1 | - | CASSDPEAQAKNIQYF
TRBV20-1 | TRBD2 | CSASSSGGAAGYEQYF
TRBV7-2 | TRBD1 | CASSRGQGGEQYF
TRBV20-1 | - | CSARGLYIETQYF
TRBV24-1 | - | CATSDLGDSTDTQYF
TRBV20-1 | TRBD1 | CSAREGGGGYTF
TRBV6-2/TRBV6-3 | - | CASRPGGMGNQPQHF
TRBV12-3/TRBV12-4 | TRBD1 | CASSLSGTGIHEQYF
TRBV7-2 | TRBD2 | CASSYTSGGAHEQFF
TRBV6-5 | - | CASSSAAGETQYF
TRBV20-1 | - | CSVWGAQPEKLFF
TRBV10-3 | TRBD1 | CAISRGQGVYGYTF
TRBV11-2 | TRBD2 | CASSRNGGLAGAISTDTQYF
TRBV5-1 | - | CASSFDVGSYNEQFF
TRBV13 | - | CASSPRPVPGETQYF
TRBV19 | TRBD1 | CASIGQGVGGYTF
TRBV18 | - | CASSRPNDRWGETQYF
TRBV6-1 | - | CASSAPQGTSDYEQYF
TRBV7-2 | - | CASSPGVRAGGYTF
TRBV12-3/TRBV12-4 | - | CASGRGSGLETQYF
TRBV5-6 | TRBD1 | CASSWTIGTGYEQYF
TRBV5-1 | - | CASSSILHDTNEKLFF
TRBV27 | - | CASSFAREAEAFF
TRBV25-1 | - | CASSEFWQVPDQPQHF
TRBV13 | - | CASSPPGREDTEAFF
TRBV6-2/TRBV6-3 | - | CASTLGHEQYF
TRBV12-3/TRBV12-4 | - | CASTSSGGTQYF
TRBV20-1 | - | CSAGSGPPKTQYF
TRBV29-1 | TRBD1 | CSVAGQGLQYF
TRBV6-2/TRBV6-3 | - | CASSSAGMNTEAFF
TRBV20-1 | TRBD1 | CSAAPDRENTEAFF
TRBV28 | TRBD1 | CASTPGQAKGEQYF
TRBV20-1 | - | CSARENEQFF
TRBV4-1 | TRBD2 | CASSQGVLAGAYEQFF
TRBV7-2 | - | CASSYRADTQYF